Listed below are T cell receptor beta chains from one sample, sequenced in a study of cytomegalovirus exposure and HLA in healthy donors. Generated by immunoSEQ multiplex PCR, the TCRdb table keeps only in-frame clones and is missing some. The data hold 90,000 to 150,000 clones, with about three fifths observed a single time. Sequencing was carried out using PBMCs. The receptor set was obtained from a man aged 40-49 years in good health and CMV-seropositive. Both conserved end residues are part of each CDR3. The listing skips clone size in some rows; elsewhere it reads once, few, many or a size class.

CAIRAGSDQPQHF,-,TRBJ1-5,TRBV10-3
CASRGTANSNQPQHF,-,TRBJ1-5,TRBV6-1
CASRLDSYGYTF,-,TRBJ1-2,TRBV7-3
CASSSIGETQYF,-,TRBJ2-5,TRBV9
CASSYDRAGELFF,-,TRBJ2-2,TRBV27
CASSRAGGDEQYF,few,TRBJ2-7,TRBV2
CASGQTYSNQPQHF,-,TRBJ1-5,TRBV6-6
CASSLFYRLKTTYEQYF,once,TRBJ2-7,TRBV5-6
CASSPAASGRGAEQYF,-,TRBJ2-7,TRBV18
CASKGRVEYF,-,TRBJ2-7,TRBV2
CASSIPGGNEQFF,-,TRBJ2-1,TRBV25-1
CASSLVRGGTTYNEQFF,-,TRBJ2-1,TRBV7-8
CASSLGGWGQPQHF,-,TRBJ1-5,TRBV7-2
CASSGVRGPTYEQYF,-,TRBJ2-7,TRBV6-1
CASRPGTGNSNQPQHF,-,TRBJ1-5,TRBV4-2
CASSQGSSPYEQYF,few,TRBJ2-7,TRBV14
CASSSYGLAVNNEQFF,-,TRBJ2-1,TRBV5-6
CASLSSGSGETQYF,-,TRBJ2-5,TRBV6-6
CASSSRQDLGDGYTF,-,TRBJ1-2,TRBV7-2
CASSSGQGATEAFF,few,TRBJ1-1,TRBV28
CASSYGGGRSGANVLTF,few,TRBJ2-6,TRBV7-9
CASSSPTGGSYEQYF,-,TRBJ2-7,TRBV4-1
CASSSRVTDTQYF,-,TRBJ2-3,TRBV6-5
CASSGQVSEQYF,-,TRBJ2-7,TRBV5-4
CASSPSAGGEAYNTIYF,-,TRBJ1-3,TRBV9
CASSFLGGIPYNEQFF,few,TRBJ2-1,TRBV5-6
CSGGQGASYEQYF,once,TRBJ2-7,TRBV29-1
CASSLVQGNGYTF,-,TRBJ1-2,TRBV5-6
CASRLSRDSYEQYF,few,TRBJ2-7,TRBV6-1
CASSPFPTGAALYEQYF,-,TRBJ2-7,TRBV4-1
CASSEATRGGYGYTF,-,TRBJ1-2,TRBV6-1
CASSRVLAANTGELFF,few,TRBJ2-2,TRBV11-3
CASSYEQTYEQYF,-,TRBJ2-7,TRBV6-6
CASSFSSGSNEQYF,few,TRBJ2-7,TRBV28
CASSALGQSNGELFF,-,TRBJ2-2,TRBV9
CASSVTGQTVGANVLTF,-,TRBJ2-6,TRBV6-1
CAISGVGQGGSSGANVLTF,-,TRBJ2-6,TRBV10-3
CASQDWTYSNQPQHF,-,TRBJ1-5,TRBV19
CASSQDNQRSGNTIYF,-,TRBJ1-3,TRBV4-2
CASSLGGGEGAIQPQHF,few,TRBJ1-5,TRBV5-4
CASSSGSGSSETQYF,-,TRBJ2-5,TRBV11-3
CASSLGTGLGGYTF,-,TRBJ1-2,TRBV7-2
CASSSGTSNTEAFF,-,TRBJ1-1,TRBV27
CAISDRVMNTEAFF,-,TRBJ1-1,TRBV10-3
CASSAMTGAAADEQYF,-,TRBJ2-7,TRBV5-1
CASSALAGGHGGELFF,few,TRBJ2-2,TRBV6-1
CSARSLNEQFF,once,TRBJ2-1,TRBV20-1
CASSPRRDRDGYTF,-,TRBJ1-2,TRBV6-1
CASSPRGVSGRRRGYEQYF,-,TRBJ2-7,TRBV7-2
CASTPARETQYF,-,TRBJ2-5,TRBV7-8
CASSLTWGLAGSGYYEQYF,once,TRBJ2-7,TRBV27
CASSSPGQPYYGYTF,-,TRBJ1-2,TRBV6-5
CASSLPQEANYGYTF,-,TRBJ1-2,TRBV28
CASRRLGGVEETQYF,-,TRBJ2-5,TRBV5-1